The 27 T cell receptor beta chains reported below all come from one sample, sequenced in a study of OX40 agonist ivuxolimab in advanced cancers. Generated by immunoSEQ multiplex PCR, the TCRdb table keeps only in-frame clones and is missing some. The table has approximately 49,000 clones, 75% to 85% seen once; the top ten hold roughly 1.2%. The input for sequencing was CD4+ or CD8+ T cells sorted from blood, taken in a trial of the OX40 agonist ivuxolimab. These receptors originate from an adult with an advanced solid tumor such as melanoma, head and neck, liver or kidney cancer.

The rearrangement links TRBV5-1 to TRBJ2-5, with 11 bases aligning to TRBD2. There are 18 residues in the CDR3. V shed 2 bases, J shed 6 bases, and the junction held 15 bases outside the gene matches. Germline CDR1 reads SGHRS; CDR2 reads YFSETQ. The CDR3 loop reads CASSFGGSGGAEGKTQYF. For the CDR3, the DNA is TGCGCCAGCAGCTTTGGCGGTAGCGGGGGGGCCGAGGGAAAGACCCAGTACTTC.

This chain connects TRBV6-5 to TRBJ2-7; D gene ambiguous. Germline CDR1 MNHEY, CDR2 SVGAGI. The CDR3 extends over 16 amino acids. V lost 0 bases, J lost 4 bases, and 16 bases lay in between. The CDR3 protein is CASSYSVPVISYEQYF. The CDR3 bases are TGTGCCAGCAGTTACTCGGTTCCGGTCATAAGTTACGAGCAGTACTTC.

The rearrangement uses TRBV19 and TRBJ2-1, with 11 bases identical to TRBD2. Germline V gene sequence: CDR1 LNHDA, CDR2 SQIVND (reference sequence). The CDR3 is made up of 16 amino acids. Unmatched junction bases numbered 4, after V lost 4 bases and J lost 2 bases. The CDR3 sequence is CASSKGLAGPYNEQFF. The CDR3 coding sequence is TGTGCCAGTAGTAAAGGACTAGCGGGCCCCTACAATGAGCAGTTCTTC.

The chain has TRBV7-2 and TRBJ2-7; 7 bases match TRBD2. Germline CDR1 reads SGHTA; CDR2 reads FQGNSA. CDR3 length: 11 residues. V dropped 5 bases and J dropped 12; count of bases not matched to a gene: 7. The CDR3 spells CASSPGRGGYF. The CDR3 bases are TGTGCCAGCAGCCCGGGGAGGGGTGGGTACTTC.

The rearrangement uses TRBV6-1 and TRBJ1-2; D possibly corresponds to TRBD1 (5 bases). CDR1 is MNHNS and CDR2 is SASEGT in the germline V gene. This CDR3 is built from 14 residues. V shed 4 bases and J shed 8 bases, with 17 bases lying between them. CDR3 bases: TGTGCCAGCAGTGTTTTAGGGACTCAGAGAGGCTACACCTTC. Translated, it gives CASSVLGTQRGYTF.

J is TRBJ1-3 and V is TRBV6-9, with D unclear. CDR1 and CDR2 (germline): MNHGY, SVAAGI. The CDR3 is 14 residues long. The V end lost 6 bases, the J end lost 3 bases, and 12 bases lay between the germline ends. In nucleotides, the CDR3 is TGTGCCAGCAGGCACCTTTCTGGTGGAAACACCATATATTTT. This encodes CASRHLSGGNTIYF.

This clone has more than one count but fewer than ten. The chain joins TRBV7-9 to TRBJ1-2, with 9 bases fitting TRBD1. Germline V gives CDR1 SEHNR, CDR2 FQNEAQ (reference sequence). Trimming at V came to 5 bases and at J to 3 bases, leaving 10 bases not matched to a gene. The CDR3 spans 16 residues. The DNA of the CDR3 is TGTGCCAGCAGCCCCACCGGGACAGGGCGCTACTATGGCTACACCTTC. Translating gives CASSPTGTGRYYGYTF.

The chain has TRBV21-1 and TRBJ2-1; TRBD1 is taken as the D call from the table, unchecked against the DNA. TRBV21-1 is described as a pseudogene. The CDR3 is made up of 16 amino acids. DNA of the CDR3: TGTGCCAGCAGCAAAGAAAATCCCAGAACAGGGTGTGAGCAGTTCTTC. It translates to CASSKENPRTGCEQFF.

A single count supports this clone. The genes are TRBV7-9 and TRBJ2-2; 8 positions agree with TRBD1. The CDR3 covers 15 residues. Trimming removed 5 bases from V and 2 bases from J; junction bases left unmatched: 4. Germline CDR1 and CDR2: SEHNR and FQNEAQ (reference sequence). CDR3 residues: CASSPRGPNTGELFF. Here the CDR3 DNA reads TGTGCCAGCAGCCCCAGGGGGCCCAACACCGGGGAGCTGTTTTTT.

The chain combines TRBV2 with TRBJ2-5, with D perhaps matching TRBD2 (6 bases). In germline, CDR1 is SNHLY, CDR2 FYNNEI. Trimming stripped 10 bases from V and 6 bases from J, with 21 bases between. The CDR3 extends over 14 amino acids. The CDR3 DNA follows: TGTGCCACCACCCCCGAGGAGGGTTCGAAGACCCAGTACTTC. This sequence encodes CATTPEEGSKTQYF.

V usage is TRBV9 and J usage is TRBJ2-5; perhaps D is TRBD1 or TRBD2 (5 bases each). In germline, CDR1 is SGDLS, CDR2 YYNGEE. The CDR3 is 16 residues long. V shed 0 bases and J shed 1 base, with 13 bases lying between them. The CDR3 DNA reads TGTGCCAGCAGCGTAGGGGTAGGGACGGGCCAAGAGACCCAGTACTTC. Translating gives CASSVGVGTGQETQYF.

The chain is built from TRBV7-2 and TRBJ2-5, with a tentative D call TRBD2 (5 bases). This CDR3 spans 13 amino acids. The germline V and J ends were trimmed by 5 bases and 3 bases, with 10 bases remaining between them. Germline values: CDR1 SGHTA, CDR2 FQGNSA. CDR3 region: CASSRDPKETQYF. For the CDR3, the DNA is TGTGCCAGCAGCCGGGATCCCAAAGAGACCCAGTACTTC.

This sequence joins TRBV6-6 and TRBJ2-3, with 9 bases fitting TRBD2. The germline V gene has CDR1 MNHNY and CDR2 SVGAGI (reference sequence). This CDR3 is built from 15 residues. Trimming cost V 9 bases and J 5 bases; bases outside gene matches: 12. Here the CDR3 reads CASRGAGGPLDTQYF. In nucleotides, the CDR3 is TGTGCCAGTCGGGGTGCGGGGGGGCCCCTAGATACGCAGTATTTT.

This clone appeared once. The rearrangement joins TRBV2 to TRBJ2-3; 8 bases map to TRBD1. CDR3 size: 14 residues. In germline, CDR1 is SNHLY, CDR2 FYNNEI. After removal of 6 bases from V and 3 bases from J, the junction contained 5 bases not matched to a gene. The CDR3 protein is CASSRDRYTDTQYF. The CDR3 DNA reads TGTGCCAGCAGCCGGGACAGGTATACAGATACGCAGTATTTT.

The chain couples TRBV7-2 to TRBJ2-3; D call uncertain. The CDR3 has 13 residues. Looked up from germline, CDR1 is SGHTA and CDR2 is FQGNSA. Trimming stripped 3 bases from V and 7 bases from J, with 11 bases between. The CDR3 DNA reads as TGTGCCAGCAGCTTTGGTCCGCGGAATACGCAGTATTTT. Encoded protein: CASSFGPRNTQYF.

The V call is TRBV19, the J call TRBJ2-4; 11 bases agree with TRBD1. CDR1 LNHDA and CDR2 SQIVND come from the germline V gene (reference sequence). Germline trimming cut 5 bases from V and 3 bases from J; bases unmatched to any gene: 9. CDR3 length equals 17 residues. This CDR3 reads CASSWGQGVLGKNIQYF. CDR3 nucleotides: TGTGCCAGTAGTTGGGGACAGGGGGTGCTTGGCAAAAACATTCAGTACTTC.

The rearrangement links TRBV9 to TRBJ2-5, with 13 bases that match TRBD2. The CDR3 contains 17 residues. The trim removed 3 bases at V and 1 base at J, leaving 6 bases unmatched. From germline, CDR1 is SGDLS and CDR2 YYNGEE. DNA for the CDR3: TGTGCCAGCAGCGACCCGGGACTAGCGGGGAGCCAAGAGACCCAGTACTTC. Amino acid sequence: CASSDPGLAGSQETQYF.

This clone was detected once. V is TRBV5-4 and J is TRBJ1-2; tentative D call: TRBD1 (6 bases). Per germline, CDR1 SGHNT and CDR2 YYREEE (reference sequence). This CDR3 has 12 residues. The ends were cut back, 1 base at V and 8 bases at J, with 9 bases in the middle. The CDR3 protein is CASSLFRGGYTF. The CDR3 DNA is TGTGCCAGCAGCTTGTTCAGGGGAGGCTACACCTTC.

The gene calls are TRBV7-8 and TRBJ1-5; D ambiguous. This CDR3 spans 13 amino acids. Germline V lookup: CDR1 SGHVS, CDR2 FQNEAQ. Deletions cut 6 bases from V and 3 bases from J, with 9 bases between. The CDR3 coding sequence is TGTGCCAGCAGACCTGGAATCAATCAGCCCCAGCATTTT. Amino acid sequence: CASRPGINQPQHF.

The chain employs TRBV5-4 and TRBJ2-1, with 8 positions matching TRBD2. This CDR3 comprises 15 residues. V was clipped by 0 bases and J by 4 bases; unmatched bases: 3. Germline CDR1 reads SGHNT; CDR2 reads YYREEE (reference sequence). CDR3 nucleotide sequence: TGTGCCAGCAGCTTGGATGGCGGGGGGTACAATGAGCAGTTCTTC. This translates into CASSLDGGGYNEQFF.

The chain links TRBV21-1 to TRBJ1-4. TRBV21-1 is shown as a pseudogene. The CDR3 is 14 amino acids. The CDR3 region is CASRIGTGCEKLFF. The CDR3 DNA reads as TGTGCCAGCAGGATCGGCACGGGTTGTGAAAAACTGTTTTTT.

The V gene is TRBV5-1, the J gene TRBJ1-1; tentatively, D is TRBD1 (5 bases). The CDR3 is made up of 14 amino acids. Germline V lookup: CDR1 SGHRS, CDR2 YFSETQ. The ends were cut back, 0 bases at V and 5 bases at J, with 11 bases in the middle. As DNA, the CDR3 is TGCGCCAGCAGCTTGGTCCAGGGTGGTACTGAAGCTTTCTTT. As protein: CASSLVQGGTEAFF.

The J gene is TRBJ1-1, the V gene TRBV18, with no clear D. The CDR3 spans 14 residues. From germline, CDR1 is KGHSH and CDR2 LQKENI. V was shortened by 3 bases and J by 1 base, with 9 bases between the two germline ends. CDR3 coding DNA: TGTGCCAGCTCACCCCGAGAGGGGAACACTGAAGCTTTCTTT. It translates to CASSPREGNTEAFF.

This chain uses TRBV19 with TRBJ1-4, with D possibly TRBD1 on 6 matching bases. The CDR3 runs to 17 residues. The ends were cut back, 4 bases at V and 0 bases at J, with 15 bases in the middle. Per the germline V gene, CDR1 is LNHDA and CDR2 is SQIVND (reference sequence). Written as DNA, the CDR3 is TGTGCCAGTAGTAACCCCAGACAGGCTTCAACTAATGAAAAACTGTTTTTT. Translation: CASSNPRQASTNEKLFF.

In this sample, this clone turned up a few times. The chain carries TRBV19 and TRBJ2-4; D possibly matches TRBD1 or TRBD2 (6 bases each). There are 14 residues in the CDR3. V shed 8 bases and J shed 3 bases, with 14 bases lying between them. CDR1 and CDR2 from the germline V gene are LNHDA and SQIVND (reference sequence). DNA of the CDR3: TGTGCCAGTGACCCCAAGGGGGGCAAAAACATTCAGTACTTC. Encoded protein: CASDPKGGKNIQYF.

The chain is built from TRBV18 and TRBJ2-2, with D hard to call. The CDR3 is 19 amino acids. V gave up 3 bases and J gave up 6 bases, with 26 bases separating them. Germline assignment: CDR1 KGHSH and CDR2 LQKENI. The CDR3: CASSPVLRNSPSGAGELFF. The CDR3 bases are TGTGCCAGCTCACCGGTGTTAAGGAACTCACCCTCTGGCGCCGGGGAGCTGTTTTTT. Drawing the rest from reference TRBV18 and TRBJ2-2, the complete variable domain is NAGVMQNPRHLVRRRGQEARLRCSPMKGHSHVYWYRQLPEEGLKFMVYLQKENIIDESGMPKERFSAEFPKEGPSILRIQQVVRGDSAAYFCASSPVLRNSPSGAGELFFGEGSRLTVL.

The V and J genes are TRBV18 and TRBJ2-7; D uncertain. The germline CDR1 and CDR2 sequences are KGHSH and LQKENI. V lost 2 bases and J lost 0, with 11 bases in between. The length of the CDR3 is 15 residues. This chain's CDR3 is CASSPGRTSSYEQYF. As DNA, the CDR3 is TGTGCCAGCTCACCAGGCAGAACAAGCTCCTACGAGCAGTACTTC.